Presented here are 18 T cell receptor beta chains from one specimen sequenced in a study of cytomegalovirus exposure and HLA in healthy donors. 13 Jbeta primers and 60 Vbeta primers were used for the PCR. Sequencing used immunoSEQ multiplex PCR; TCRdb keeps in-frame clones, though not all of them. The repertoire holds about 200,000 clones, with over 80% as singletons. Sequencing was performed on PBMCs. The receptors stem from a boy between 2 and 15 years old in good health and CMV-seronegative.

The chain uses TRBV7-6 and TRBJ2-5, with TRBD2 identical over 7 bases. Germline V gene data show CDR1 as SGHVS and CDR2 as FNYEAQ. The CDR3 spans 14 residues. V was clipped by 0 bases and J by 7 bases; unmatched bases: 5. CDR3 DNA sequence: TGTGCCAGCAGCTTAGCGGCCCCGGGGGGGACCCAGTACTTC. Its translation: CASSLAAPGGTQYF.

This chain joins TRBV5-1 and TRBJ1-5; unclear D gene. CDR3 length: 13 amino acids. Germline lookup yields CDR1 SGHRS and CDR2 YFSETQ. V lost 1 base and J 6 bases, leaving 8 bases between the germline ends. CDR3 sequence reads: CASSLRVGQPQHF. The CDR3 bases are TGCGCCAGCAGCTTGCGGGTCGGTCAGCCCCAGCATTTT. The full variable domain, its missing parts supplied by reference TRBV5-1 and TRBJ1-5, is KAGVTQTPRYLIKTRGQQVTLSCSPISGHRSVSWYQQTPGQGLQFLFEYFSETQRNKGNFPGRFSGRQFSNSRSEMNVSTLELGDSALYLCASSLRVGQPQHFGDGTRLSIL.

The V and J genes are TRBV6-5 and TRBJ2-7, with a weak D call TRBD1 (6 bases). This CDR3 has 14 amino acids. CDR1 is MNHEY and CDR2 is SVGAGI in the germline V gene. V shed 2 bases and J shed 5 bases, with 13 bases lying between them. CDR3 sequence reads: CASSYGAGVNEQYF. The CDR3 DNA follows: TGTGCCAGCAGTTACGGAGCAGGGGTGAACGAGCAGTACTTC.

The V gene is TRBV29-1, the J gene TRBJ1-4; 8 nucleotides line up with TRBD1. V lost 4 bases and J lost 0; bases outside the gene matches: 4. Germline V lookup: CDR1 SQVTM, CDR2 ANQGSEA. This CDR3 spans 15 amino acids. CDR3 nucleotide sequence: TGCAGCGTTGGAAAGACAGGGGCAACTAATGAAAAACTGTTTTTT. Its translation: CSVGKTGATNEKLFF.

The chain combines TRBV30 with TRBJ2-3; 13 bases agree with TRBD2. The CDR3 is 17 residues long. Germline V gene sequence: CDR1 GTSNPN, CDR2 SVGIG (reference sequence). V shed 2 bases and J 5 bases; nucleotides not matched to a gene: 10. The CDR3 sequence is CAWSHTRTSGGGDTQYF. CDR3 coding DNA: TGTGCCTGGAGTCATACCAGGACTAGCGGGGGAGGAGATACGCAGTATTTT. Full variable domain (rest looked up from reference TRBV30 and TRBJ2-3): SQTIHQWPATLVQPVGSPLSLECTVEGTSNPNLYWYRQAAGRGLQLLFYSVGIGQISSEVPQNLSASRPQDRQFILSSKKLLLSDSGFYLCAWSHTRTSGGGDTQYFGPGTRLTVL.

This clone was seen a handful of times. The chain uses TRBV6-5 and TRBJ1-2, with 9 positions matching TRBD1. Trimming took 6 bases from V and 4 from J; bases not matched to a gene: 0. CDR1 is MNHEY and CDR2 is SVGAGI in the germline V gene. This CDR3 is 12 amino acids long. CDR3 sequence reads: CASRTGGYGYTF. Written as DNA, the CDR3 is TGTGCCAGCAGGACAGGGGGCTATGGCTACACCTTC.

The J gene is TRBJ2-5, the V gene TRBV11-2, with 8 bases lining up with TRBD2. The CDR3 runs 13 residues. Germline trimming cut 6 bases from V and 1 base from J; bases unmatched to any gene: 1. Germline V gives CDR1 SGHAT, CDR2 FQNNGV. The CDR3 sequence: CASRSGGQETQYF. The CDR3 nucleotides are TGTGCCAGCAGGAGCGGGGGCCAAGAGACCCAGTACTTC.

V is TRBV2 and J is TRBJ1-2, with 9 bases that match TRBD1. There are 14 residues in the CDR3. Germline V gene data show CDR1 as SNHLY and CDR2 as FYNNEI. The J segment lost 1 base and the V segment lost 5 bases, leaving 2 bases of the junction unmatched. The CDR3 region is CASSRQGDNYGYTF. The CDR3 nucleotides are TGTGCCAGCAGTAGACAGGGGGATAACTATGGCTACACCTTC.

The chain has TRBV7-3 and TRBJ2-1; TRBD2 aligns across 10 bases. V was clipped by 4 bases and J by 4 bases; unmatched bases: 16. In germline, CDR1 is SGHTA, CDR2 FQGTGA. CDR3 length: 19 amino acids. CDR3 loop: CASSSAGTSETSTYNEQFF. In nucleotides, the CDR3 is TGTGCCAGCAGCTCCGCTGGGACTAGCGAAACCTCGACATACAATGAGCAGTTCTTC.

This clone was detected only once. V usage is TRBV2 and J usage is TRBJ1-1; 7 bases line up with TRBD1. Germline V gene sequence: CDR1 SNHLY, CDR2 FYNNEI. There are 13 residues in the CDR3. The V gene end was trimmed by 8 bases and the J gene end by 4 bases; junction bases not matched to a gene: 7. The CDR3 region has the DNA TGTGCCAGCCGAGACAGGGTAGGCACTGAAGCTTTCTTT. It codes for CASRDRVGTEAFF.

This sequence joins TRBV30 and TRBJ2-3; D ambiguous. The CDR3 has 14 amino acids. Trimming cost V 0 bases and J 2 bases, with 9 bases left between them. Germline V gene data show CDR1 as GTSNPN and CDR2 as SVGIG (reference sequence). The CDR3 here is CAWSVQVPTDTQYF. The CDR3 DNA follows: TGTGCCTGGAGTGTACAAGTACCCACAGATACGCAGTATTTT.

V gene TRBV7-9 combines with J gene TRBJ2-7; 7 nucleotides agree with TRBD1. The CDR3 is 16 amino acids. Germline CDR1 is SEHNR and CDR2 is FQNEAQ (reference sequence). The V segment lost 4 bases and the J segment 3 bases; nucleotides outside the gene matches: 12. CDR3 coding DNA: TGTGCCAGCAGCTCCCCCTCGACAGGGACCAACTACGAGCAGTACTTC. Translated, it gives CASSSPSTGTNYEQYF.

This clone has more than one count but fewer than ten. Other DNA sequences within the sample encode an identical CDR3. The chain employs TRBV5-6 and TRBJ1-1, with TRBD1 identical over 8 bases. Germline assignment: CDR1 SGHDT and CDR2 YYEEEE. V shed 2 bases, J shed 3 bases, and the junction held 3 bases outside the gene matches. This CDR3 is 14 amino acids long. The CDR3 region is CASSFGQGDTEAFF. The CDR3 DNA reads TGTGCCAGCAGCTTCGGACAGGGAGACACTGAAGCTTTCTTT. The entire variable domain, with the rest obtained from reference TRBV5-6 and TRBJ1-1, is as follows: DAGVTQSPTHLIKTRGQQVTLRCSPKSGHDTVSWYQQALGQGPQFIFQYYEEEERQRGNFPDRFSGHQFPNYSSELNVNALLLGDSALYLCASSFGQGDTEAFFGQGTRLTVV.

This chain uses TRBV4-1 with TRBJ2-3; a possible D gene is TRBD1 (5 bases). V lost 4 bases and J lost 3, with 20 bases in between. CDR3 length: 17 residues. Germline CDR1 reads MGHRA; CDR2 reads YSYEKL. The CDR3 region has the DNA TGCGCCAGCAGCCCAGGACGGATCAGGGCAGGGACAGATACGCAGTATTTT. Its translation: CASSPGRIRAGTDTQYF.

This clone has just one count. The J gene is TRBJ2-7, the V gene TRBV7-8; 11 bases fit TRBD2. V gave up 5 bases and J gave up 6 bases; unmatched junction bases: 6. CDR3 size: 14 residues. Germline V gives CDR1 SGHVS, CDR2 FQNEAQ. The CDR3 spells CASSGLAGGPEQYF. In nucleotides, the CDR3 is TGTGCCAGCAGCGGTCTAGCGGGAGGTCCCGAGCAGTACTTC.

V gene TRBV18 combines with J gene TRBJ1-2; 9 nucleotides agree with TRBD1. V dropped 3 bases and J dropped 6; count of bases not matched to a gene: 2. Germline values: CDR1 KGHSH, CDR2 LQKENI. The CDR3 has 13 residues. The CDR3 loop reads CASSPDRGDGYTF. As DNA, the CDR3 is TGTGCCAGCTCACCCGACAGGGGGGATGGCTACACCTTC. Supplemented by reference TRBV18 and TRBJ1-2, the full variable domain reads NAGVMQNPRHLVRRRGQEARLRCSPMKGHSHVYWYRQLPEEGLKFMVYLQKENIIDESGMPKERFSAEFPKEGPSILRIQQVVRGDSAAYFCASSPDRGDGYTFGSGTRLTVV.

The chain combines TRBV6-1 with TRBJ2-7; 10 bases are shared with TRBD1. V dropped 2 bases and J dropped 7; count of bases not matched to a gene: 8. CDR3 size: 15 residues. Germline CDR1 is MNHNS and CDR2 is SASEGT. The CDR3 DNA sequence: TGTGCCAGCAGTGAACGGTGGGACAGGGGCGGGGAGCAGTACTTC. Residues: CASSERWDRGGEQYF.

The V call is TRBV7-9, the J call TRBJ2-1; 7 bases are shared with TRBD1. Trimming at V came to 5 bases and at J to 5 bases, leaving 3 bases not matched to a gene. The length of the CDR3 is 13 residues. Germline CDR1 SEHNR, CDR2 FQNEAQ (reference sequence). CDR3 residues: CASSRGQHNEQFF. As DNA, the CDR3 is TGTGCCAGCAGCCGGGGACAGCACAATGAGCAGTTCTTC.